A selection of T cell receptor beta chains follows, all from one sample in a study of T cell responses to AZD1222 COVID-19 vaccine. Measured with immunoSEQ multiplex PCR; TCRdb has only the in-frame clones, and not every one. This table holds 95,000 or so clones, roughly nine tenths found once. Source: peripheral blood, taken 28 days after the second AZD1222 dose. These receptors all stem from an adult who received the AZD1222 COVID-19 vaccine. The CDR3 runs from the conserved cysteine through the conserved F or W. D genes are given only for firm matches. Rows give clone size only sometimes, using once, few, many, or a class for an expanded clone.

- | TRBJ1-2 | TRBV5-6 | - | TGTGCCAGCAGTCTTCAGGGACCTAACTATGGCTACACCTTC | CASSLQGPNYGYTF
TRBD1 | TRBJ2-7 | TRBV19 | - | TGTGCCAGTAGTATCTTGGGACAGGGAGGCGAGCAGTACTTC | CASSILGQGGEQYF
TRBD1 | TRBJ1-1 | TRBV28 | - | TGTGCCAGCAGTTTTGGACAGGTCTACACTGAAGCTTTCTTT | CASSFGQVYTEAFF
TRBD2 | TRBJ2-1 | TRBV7-3 | - | TGTGCCAGCAGCCCGGGACTAGCGGGAGTGTACTACAATGAGCAGTTCTTC | CASSPGLAGVYYNEQFF
TRBD1 | TRBJ1-4 | TRBV9 | - | TGTGCCAGCAGCGTGACAGGGGACATTAGTTCGTCTGAAAAACTGTTTTTT | CASSVTGDISSSEKLFF
- | TRBJ1-4 | TRBV25-1 | - | TGTGCCAGCAGTGAACGGGAAAAACTGTTTTTT | CASSEREKLFF
- | TRBJ1-1 | TRBV7-9 | - | TGTGCCAGCAGCTTGACAGCTATGAGGGACACTGAAGCTTTCTTT | CASSLTAMRDTEAFF
- | TRBJ1-2 | TRBV25-1 | - | TGTGCCAGCAGTGAATCAGCTAAGGGTTTTGGCTACACCTTC | CASSESAKGFGYTF
- | TRBJ1-1 | TRBV6-5 | - | TGTGCCAGCAGACTCGGACACCGCCCCAGCACTGAAGCTTTCTTT | CASRLGHRPSTEAFF
TRBD1 | TRBJ2-2 | TRBV2 | - | TGTGCCAGCAGGCGGACAGGGATTAACACCGGGGAGCTGTTTTTT | CASRRTGINTGELFF
- | TRBJ2-6 | TRBV5-5 | - | TGTGCCAGCAGCTTGTTCTCTGGGGCCAACGTCCTGACTTTC | CASSLFSGANVLTF
- | TRBJ2-1 | TRBV4-3 | - | TGCGCCAGCAGCCAAGATCCTCTAGCGTCGGGGGAGCAGTTCTTC | CASSQDPLASGEQFF
- | TRBJ1-5 | TRBV28 | - | TGTGCCAGCCGTAGAGGACAGAGCAATCAGCCCCAGCATTTT | CASRRGQSNQPQHF
- | TRBJ2-5 | TRBV6-5 | - | TGTGCCAGCAGGCGCCCAGGGGGGGATCAAGAGACCCAGTACTTC | CASRRPGGDQETQYF
- | TRBJ2-7 | TRBV5-1 | - | TGCGCCAGCAGCGGAGGGGACAGCGTTACCTACGAGCAGTACTTC | CASSGGDSVTYEQYF
- | TRBJ1-2 | TRBV7-2 | - | TGTGCCAGCAGCTACGCCTCGAGGTATGGCTACACCTTC | CASSYASRYGYTF
TRBD1 | TRBJ1-4 | TRBV28 | - | TGTGCCAGCAGCCCAGGACAGGGGAGGGAAAAACTGTTTTTT | CASSPGQGREKLFF
- | TRBJ1-4 | TRBV5-4 | - | TGTGCCAGCAGCTTAGGTGGACAGAGTTATGAAAAACTGTTTTTT | CASSLGGQSYEKLFF
- | TRBJ1-1 | TRBV3-1/TRBV3-2 | - | TGTGCCAGCAGCCGACAGGTGGGCACTGAAGCTTTCTTT | CASSRQVGTEAFF
TRBD1 | TRBJ1-6 | TRBV7-2 | - | TGTGCCAGCAGGGAGGGGGCTGCGAATTCACCCCTCCACTTT | CASREGAANSPLHF
TRBD2 | TRBJ2-4 | TRBV18 | - | TGTGCCAGCTCACCGATAGCGGGAGGGCCGACGGACATTCAGTACTTC | CASSPIAGGPTDIQYF
- | TRBJ2-1 | TRBV7-2 | - | TGTGCCAGCAATCCGGGATTGGGACGTAACAATGAGCAGTTCTTC | CASNPGLGRNNEQFF
- | TRBJ2-3 | TRBV18 | - | TGTGCCAGCTCACCAGCGGATACGCAGTATTTT | CASSPADTQYF
- | TRBJ1-2 | TRBV28 | - | TGTGCCAGCAGTCCCTACAGGGAGGACTATGGCTACACCTTC | CASSPYREDYGYTF
- | TRBJ1-2 | TRBV5-1 | - | TGCGCCAGCAGCTTGGATGGTACCTCTAACTATGGCTACACCTTC | CASSLDGTSNYGYTF
TRBD1 | TRBJ1-2 | TRBV11-2 | - | TGTGCCAGCAGCCACGGGACAGGGGTTGGCTACACCTTC | CASSHGTGVGYTF
- | TRBJ1-1 | TRBV28 | - | TGTGCCAGCACCCGGGGGGCGAGGAGTGAAGCTTTCTTT | CASTRGARSEAFF
- | TRBJ1-4 | TRBV28 | few | TGTGCCAGCGGCCCCACACGACCTAATGAAAAACTGTTTTTT | CASGPTRPNEKLFF
- | TRBJ1-1 | TRBV2 | - | TGTGCCACCAGGAACACTGAAGCTTTCTTT | CATRNTEAFF
TRBD1 | TRBJ1-5 | TRBV30 | - | TGTGCCTGGAGTTCAGGGGGCGATCAGCCCCAGCATTTT | CAWSSGGDQPQHF
- | TRBJ1-1 | TRBV28 | - | TGTGCCAGCAGTTTAAACGGGGGGGTCACTGAAGCTTTCTTT | CASSLNGGVTEAFF
- | TRBJ1-3 | TRBV10-3 | once | TGTGCTTCCGGGACAAGGAGCTCTGGAAACACCATATATTTT | CASGTRSSGNTIYF
- | TRBJ1-1 | TRBV25-1 | - | TGTGCCAGCCAGGGGTCCACTGAAGCTTTCTTT | CASQGSTEAFF
TRBD2 | TRBJ2-2 | TRBV18 | - | TGTGCCAGCTCACTCTACACGGGACTAGCGGGAACGAACACCGGGGAGCTGTTTTTT | CASSLYTGLAGTNTGELFF
- | TRBJ1-4 | TRBV12-3/TRBV12-4 | - | TGTGCCAGCAGCCTACAACTGAGGGAAAAACTGTTTTTT | CASSLQLREKLFF
TRBD1 | TRBJ2-7 | TRBV18 | - | TGTGCCAGCTCTCCAGGACAGGGCAACGAGCAGTACTTC | CASSPGQGNEQYF
TRBD2 | TRBJ2-3 | TRBV19 | few | TGTGCCAGTAGTATAGGAGCGGGAGGGCCAACAGATACGCAGTATTTT | CASSIGAGGPTDTQYF
- | TRBJ1-2 | TRBV13 | - | TGTGCCAGCAGCTTAGGATCCCGACAGAGAAATGGCTACACCTTC | CASSLGSRQRNGYTF
- | TRBJ1-1 | TRBV5-1 | - | TGCGCCAGCAGCTTGGCGGGAGAAGGGGAAGCTTTCTTT | CASSLAGEGEAFF
- | TRBJ2-7 | TRBV28 | - | TGTGCCAGCAGGAGGACCGGCTCCTACGAGCAGTACTTC | CASRRTGSYEQYF
- | TRBJ1-5 | TRBV7-6 | - | TGTGCCAGCAGCTTAGCCGCAGGGGTCAATCAGCCCCAGCATTTT | CASSLAAGVNQPQHF
TRBD1 | TRBJ2-3 | TRBV10-3 | - | TGTGCTTCAGGGGGAACCGCCACAGATACGCAGTATTTT | CASGGTATDTQYF
- | TRBJ2-7 | TRBV19 | - | TGTGCCAGTAGTATAAGCGAGCGGCACGAGCAGTACTTC | CASSISERHEQYF
- | TRBJ1-6 | TRBV7-9 | - | TGTGCCAGCAGCTTAGCCGGGGGGCAATCACCCCTCCACTTT | CASSLAGGQSPLHF
TRBD1 | TRBJ1-2 | TRBV29-1 | - | TGCAGCTTCGGGACAGGGGGCTCTAGCTACACCTTC | CSFGTGGSSYTF
- | TRBJ2-7 | TRBV27 | - | TGTGCCAGCATGGCAGGTGGGGGGGCCGTGCTCTACGAGCAGTACTTC | CASMAGGGAVLYEQYF
- | TRBJ2-7 | TRBV28 | few | TGTGCCAGCAGTTTACCCGGGACGGGGGCTTACGAGCAGTACTTC | CASSLPGTGAYEQYF
- | TRBJ2-3 | TRBV2 | once | TGTGCCAGCCTTAGCACAGATACGCAGTATTTT | CASLSTDTQYF
- | TRBJ2-7 | TRBV11-2 | - | TGTGCCAGCAGTCTTAACCTATACGAGCAGTACTTC | CASSLNLYEQYF
- | TRBJ2-2 | TRBV27 | - | TGTGCCAGCAGAGGCCAGCCTTACACCGGGGAGCTGTTTTTT | CASRGQPYTGELFF
TRBD2 | TRBJ2-7 | TRBV7-2 | - | TGTGCCAGCAGCTTCGGGGGGGGGCAGGGCTCCGAGCAGTACTTC | CASSFGGGQGSEQYF
TRBD1 | TRBJ1-6 | TRBV15 | - | TGTGCCACCAGCACCACGGAGGGACAGGGGGCCTTGTTTTCACCCCTCCACTTT | CATSTTEGQGALFSPLHF
- | TRBJ2-7 | TRBV6-5 | - | TGTGCCAGCAGACAGGGAAGGGGCTACGAGCAGTACTTC | CASRQGRGYEQYF